These 16 T cell receptor beta chains originate from one sample sequenced in a study of blood T cell repertoires in COVID-19. Measured with immunoSEQ multiplex PCR; TCRdb has only the in-frame clones, and not every one. The data contain approximately 170,000 clones, roughly nine tenths of them singletons. The sample consisted of peripheral blood. All receptors come from an older woman with acute or convalescent COVID-19.

For this clone: This sample includes further DNA sequences coding for the same CDR3. The J gene is TRBJ1-5, the V gene TRBV19; perhaps TRBD1 as D (5 bases). Germline assignment: CDR1 LNHDA and CDR2 SQIVND (reference sequence). The length of the CDR3 is 13 residues. Deletions cut 7 bases from V and 2 bases from J, with 9 bases between. The CDR3 protein is CASTTGGNQPQHF. The CDR3 DNA follows: TGTGCCAGTACTACAGGTGGCAATCAGCCCCAGCATTTT.

CDR3 protein: CASSSDRGPYNEQFF. As DNA, the CDR3 is TGTGCCAGCAGCTCCGACAGGGGCCCCTACAATGAGCAGTTCTTC. The chain links TRBV5-6 to TRBJ2-1, with 8 positions matching TRBD1. Germline assignment: CDR1 SGHDT and CDR2 YYEEEE. This CDR3 is 15 amino acids long. The V gene end was trimmed by 3 bases and the J gene end by 2 bases; junction bases not matched to a gene: 4.

This chain joins TRBV4-1 and TRBJ2-1, with unresolved D. Germline loops: CDR1 MGHRA, CDR2 YSYEKL. This CDR3 contains 13 residues. Trimming stripped 4 bases from V and 10 bases from J, with 14 bases between. Written as DNA, the CDR3 is TGCGCCAGCAGCCCCCTCACCCCCGGGGAGCAGTTCTTC. Protein: CASSPLTPGEQFF.

This clone has just a few counts. This rearrangement joins TRBV4-2 to TRBJ2-5; TRBD2 agrees at 7 bases. Germline V lookup: CDR1 LGHNA, CDR2 YNFKEQ. Trimming cost V 1 base and J 4 bases; bases outside gene matches: 15. This CDR3 contains 18 residues. CDR3: CASSQGLAVGGAGETQYF. DNA for the CDR3: TGTGCCAGCAGCCAAGGGCTAGCGGTCGGAGGTGCGGGAGAGACCCAGTACTTC.

A single count supports this clone. The rearrangement links TRBV18 to TRBJ2-3, with D possibly matching TRBD1 (5 bases). V was clipped by 2 bases and J by 5 bases, with 11 bases between them. Germline V lookup: CDR1 KGHSH, CDR2 LQKENI. CDR3 length equals 14 residues. CDR3 amino acids: CASSPDSLRDTQYF. The CDR3 bases are TGTGCCAGCTCACCAGACAGCCTCCGAGATACGCAGTATTTT.

The V gene is TRBV7-9, the J gene TRBJ2-5; 8 bases align to TRBD1. V shed 6 bases and J 1 base; nucleotides not matched to a gene: 10. The CDR3 runs to 16 residues. Per the germline V gene, CDR1 is SEHNR and CDR2 is FQNEAQ (reference sequence). CDR3 DNA sequence: TGTGCCAGCAGTTGGGAAGGACAGGGAACCCAAGAGACCCAGTACTTC. Translating it yields CASSWEGQGTQETQYF.

The chain joins TRBV5-1 to TRBJ1-6; D not resolved. Germline V CDR1 and CDR2: SGHRS, YFSETQ. The V and J ends lost 4 bases and 9 bases respectively, with 17 bases between them. The CDR3 runs to 15 residues. CDR3 region: CASSATGITSSPLHF. The DNA for the CDR3 is TGCGCCAGCAGCGCAACCGGGATTACGAGTTCACCCCTCCACTTT. Filled out from reference TRBV5-1 and TRBJ1-6, the complete variable domain reads KAGVTQTPRYLIKTRGQQVTLSCSPISGHRSVSWYQQTPGQGLQFLFEYFSETQRNKGNFPGRFSGRQFSNSRSEMNVSTLELGDSALYLCASSATGITSSPLHFGNGTRLTVT.

The V and J genes are TRBV28 and TRBJ1-6; 8 bases match TRBD1. Germline CDR1 MDHEN, CDR2 SYDVKM. Germline trimming cut 6 bases from V and 13 bases from J; bases unmatched to any gene: 8. The CDR3 runs to 13 residues. For the CDR3, the DNA is TGTGCCAGCAGAACCGGGACAGGCGTGCCCCTCCACTTT. It codes for CASRTGTGVPLHF. Full variable domain (rest looked up from reference TRBV28 and TRBJ1-6): DVKVTQSSRYLVKRTGEKVFLECVQDMDHENMFWYRQDPGLGLRLIYFSYDVKMKEKGDIPEGYSVSREKKERFSLILESASTNQTSMYLCASRTGTGVPLHFGNGTRLTVT.

This clone was counted once. CDR3 DNA: TGTGCCAGCAGCTTAAGGGGGGGGACTAGCGGGATCAACACAGATACGCAGTATTTT. This translates into CASSLRGGTSGINTDTQYF. The rearrangement uses TRBV7-8 and TRBJ2-3, with TRBD2 matching over 13 bases. CDR1 and CDR2 from the germline V gene are SGHVS and FQNEAQ. With V trimmed by 2 bases and J by 2 bases, 10 bases remained unmatched. The CDR3 consists of 19 residues.

In this sample, this clone turned up a few times. The J gene is TRBJ1-6, the V gene TRBV4-2; D is uncertain. This CDR3 is 13 amino acids long. Germline-derived CDR1 and CDR2 are LGHNA and YNFKEQ. V was shortened by 1 base and J by 7 bases, with 5 bases between the two germline ends. CDR3: CASSQVQNSPLHF. The CDR3 nucleotides are TGTGCCAGCAGCCAAGTCCAGAATTCACCCCTCCACTTT.

V usage is TRBV2 and J usage is TRBJ1-2; D remains ambiguous. In germline, CDR1 is SNHLY, CDR2 FYNNEI. Trimming took off 2 bases at V and 0 bases at J, with 10 bases between the two ends. The CDR3 sequence is 15 residues long. The CDR3 region is CASSESPASNYGYTF. The CDR3 nucleotides are TGTGCCAGCAGTGAATCCCCAGCGTCTAACTATGGCTACACCTTC.

The chain is built from TRBV11-2 and TRBJ1-3; D is uncertain. From germline, CDR1 is SGHAT and CDR2 FQNNGV. With 4 bases removed from V and 2 bases from J, the gap between germline ends came to 12 bases. The CDR3 loop spans 15 amino acids. This chain's CDR3 is CASSYRRGTGNTIYF. In nucleotides, the CDR3 is TGTGCCAGCAGCTACCGCCGAGGAACTGGAAACACCATATATTTT.

This sequence joins TRBV4-2 and TRBJ1-1, with a weak D call TRBD1 (5 bases). The germline V and J ends were trimmed by 4 bases and 2 bases, with 17 bases remaining between them. Germline CDR1 LGHNA, CDR2 YNFKEQ. CDR3 size: 16 residues. In DNA, the CDR3 is TGTGCCAGCAGCCCAACCCATATGACAGTTAACACTGAAGCTTTCTTT. Residues: CASSPTHMTVNTEAFF.

The chain carries TRBV18 and TRBJ1-1, with D hard to call. CDR1 is KGHSH and CDR2 is LQKENI in the germline V gene. The CDR3 spans 16 residues. V dropped 3 bases and J dropped 1 base, with 15 bases sitting between them. In nucleotides, the CDR3 is TGTGCCAGCTCACCCCTGACCCCCCGGGGGAACACTGAAGCTTTCTTT. Protein product: CASSPLTPRGNTEAFF.

This chain connects TRBV28 to TRBJ1-5; 9 bases line up with TRBD1. There are 19 residues in the CDR3. Trimming took 2 bases from V and 0 from J; bases not matched to a gene: 11. CDR1 is MDHEN and CDR2 is SYDVKM in the germline V gene. Written as DNA, the CDR3 is TGTGCCAGCAGTTTAGATCTTGCGGGGACAGGGAATAGCAATCAGCCCCAGCATTTT. Encoded protein: CASSLDLAGTGNSNQPQHF.

The chain combines TRBV29-1 with TRBJ1-3; D gene unclear. V lost 3 bases to trimming and J lost 0 bases, with 9 bases between them. Germline V gives CDR1 SQVTM, CDR2 ANQGSEA. The CDR3 covers 14 residues. The CDR3 region has the DNA TGCAGCGTTGAGGAGGGATCCTCTGGAAACACCATATATTTT. Protein product: CSVEEGSSGNTIYF.